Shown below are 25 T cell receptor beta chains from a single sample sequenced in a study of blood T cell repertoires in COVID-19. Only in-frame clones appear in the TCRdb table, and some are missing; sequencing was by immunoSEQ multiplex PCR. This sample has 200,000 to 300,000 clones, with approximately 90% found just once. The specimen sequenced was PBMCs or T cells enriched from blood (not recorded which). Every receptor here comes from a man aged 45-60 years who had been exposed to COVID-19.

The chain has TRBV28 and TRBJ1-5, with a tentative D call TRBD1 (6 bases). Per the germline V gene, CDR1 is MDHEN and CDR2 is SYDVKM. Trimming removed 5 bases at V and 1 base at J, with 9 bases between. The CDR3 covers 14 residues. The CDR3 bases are TGTGCCAGCAGTAAAGGGGGAAGCAATCAGCCCCAGCATTTT. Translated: CASSKGGSNQPQHF.

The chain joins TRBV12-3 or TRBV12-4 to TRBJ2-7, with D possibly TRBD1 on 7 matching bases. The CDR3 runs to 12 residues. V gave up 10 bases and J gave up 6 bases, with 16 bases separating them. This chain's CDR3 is CATRGGTAEQYF. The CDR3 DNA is TGTGCCACCCGCGGAGGGACAGCCGAGCAGTACTTC.

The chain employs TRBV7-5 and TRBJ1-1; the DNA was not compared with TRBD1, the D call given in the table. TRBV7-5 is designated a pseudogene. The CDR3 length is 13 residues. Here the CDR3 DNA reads TGTGCCAGAAGCTTAGGGCAGAACACTGAAGCTTTCTTT. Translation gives CARSLGQNTEAFF.

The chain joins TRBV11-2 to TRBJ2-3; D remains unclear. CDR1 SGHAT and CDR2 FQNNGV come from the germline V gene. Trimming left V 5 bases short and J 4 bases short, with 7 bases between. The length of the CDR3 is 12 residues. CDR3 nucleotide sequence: TGTGCCAGCAGCACTCCTTCAGATACGCAGTATTTT. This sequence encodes CASSTPSDTQYF.

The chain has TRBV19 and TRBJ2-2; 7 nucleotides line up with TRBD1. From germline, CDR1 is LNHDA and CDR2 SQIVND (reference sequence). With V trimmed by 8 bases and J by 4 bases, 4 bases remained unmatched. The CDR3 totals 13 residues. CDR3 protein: CASRPGGTGELFF. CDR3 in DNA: TGTGCCAGTCGCCCAGGGGGCACCGGGGAGCTGTTTTTT.

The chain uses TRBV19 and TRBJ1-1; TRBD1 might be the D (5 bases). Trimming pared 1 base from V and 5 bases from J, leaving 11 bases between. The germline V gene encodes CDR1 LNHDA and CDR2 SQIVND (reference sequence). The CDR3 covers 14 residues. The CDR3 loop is CASSIGQGTTEAFF. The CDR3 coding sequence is TGTGCCAGTAGTATAGGGCAGGGTACAACTGAAGCTTTCTTT.

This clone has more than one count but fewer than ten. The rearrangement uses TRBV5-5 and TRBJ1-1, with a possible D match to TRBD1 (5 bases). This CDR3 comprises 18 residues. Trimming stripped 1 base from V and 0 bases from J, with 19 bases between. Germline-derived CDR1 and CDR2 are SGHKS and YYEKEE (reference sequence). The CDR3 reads CASSLYFGGSGMNTEAFF. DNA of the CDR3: TGTGCCAGCAGCTTGTACTTCGGGGGGTCAGGTATGAACACTGAAGCTTTCTTT.

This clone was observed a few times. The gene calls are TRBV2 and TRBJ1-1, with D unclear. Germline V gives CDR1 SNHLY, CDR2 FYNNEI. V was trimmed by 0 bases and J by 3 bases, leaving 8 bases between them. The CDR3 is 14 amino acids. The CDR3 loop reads CASSEASSYTEAFF. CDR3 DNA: TGTGCCAGCAGTGAAGCGTCAAGCTACACTGAAGCTTTCTTT.

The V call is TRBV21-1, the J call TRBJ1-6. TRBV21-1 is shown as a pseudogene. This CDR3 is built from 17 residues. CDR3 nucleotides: TGTGCCAGCAGCAAAGACAAAGACTTAACGTATAATTCACCCCTCCACTTT. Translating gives CASSKDKDLTYNSPLHF.

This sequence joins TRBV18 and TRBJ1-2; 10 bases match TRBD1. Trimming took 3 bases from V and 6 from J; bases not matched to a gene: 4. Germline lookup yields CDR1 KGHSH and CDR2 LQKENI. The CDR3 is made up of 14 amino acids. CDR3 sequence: CASSPTGGMDGYTF. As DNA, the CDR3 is TGTGCCAGCTCACCGACAGGGGGCATGGATGGCTACACCTTC.

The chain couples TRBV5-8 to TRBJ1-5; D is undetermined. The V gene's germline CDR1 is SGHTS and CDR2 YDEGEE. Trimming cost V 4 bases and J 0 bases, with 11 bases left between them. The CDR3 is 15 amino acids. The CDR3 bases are TGTGCCAGCAGCCCCGGGTGGAGTAGCAATCAGCCCCAGCATTTT. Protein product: CASSPGWSSNQPQHF.

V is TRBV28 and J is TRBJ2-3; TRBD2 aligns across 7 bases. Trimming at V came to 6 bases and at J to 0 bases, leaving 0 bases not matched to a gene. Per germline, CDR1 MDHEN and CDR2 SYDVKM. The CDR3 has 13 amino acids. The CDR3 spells CASRRGSTDTQYF. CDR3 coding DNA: TGTGCCAGCAGGCGGGGGAGCACAGATACGCAGTATTTT.

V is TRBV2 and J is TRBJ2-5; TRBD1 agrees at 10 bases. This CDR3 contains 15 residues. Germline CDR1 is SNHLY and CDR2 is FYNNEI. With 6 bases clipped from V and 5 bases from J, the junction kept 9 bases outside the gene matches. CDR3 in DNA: TGTGCCAGCAGAGGAAGACAGGGGGCGTATGAGACCCAGTACTTC. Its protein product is CASRGRQGAYETQYF.

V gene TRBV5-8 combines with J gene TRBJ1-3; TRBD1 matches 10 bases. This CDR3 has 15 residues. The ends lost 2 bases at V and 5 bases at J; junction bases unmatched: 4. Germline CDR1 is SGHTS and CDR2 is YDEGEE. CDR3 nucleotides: TGTGCCAGCAGCTTCGACAGGGGGCTTCGAAACACCATATATTTT. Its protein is CASSFDRGLRNTIYF.

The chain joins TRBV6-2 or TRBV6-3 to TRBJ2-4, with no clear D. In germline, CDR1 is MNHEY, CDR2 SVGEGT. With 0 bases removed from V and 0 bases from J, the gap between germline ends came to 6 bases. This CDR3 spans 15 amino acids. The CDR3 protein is CASSYSTVAKNIQYF. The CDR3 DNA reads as TGTGCCAGCAGTTACTCTACAGTAGCCAAAAACATTCAGTACTTC.

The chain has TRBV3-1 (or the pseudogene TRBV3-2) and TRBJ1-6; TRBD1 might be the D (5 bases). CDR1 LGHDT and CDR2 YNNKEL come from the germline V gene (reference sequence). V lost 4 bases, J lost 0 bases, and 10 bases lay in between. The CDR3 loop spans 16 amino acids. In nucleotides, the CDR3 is TGTGCCAGCAGCCCGCGACAGAGCTCCTATAATTCACCCCTCCACTTT. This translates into CASSPRQSSYNSPLHF.

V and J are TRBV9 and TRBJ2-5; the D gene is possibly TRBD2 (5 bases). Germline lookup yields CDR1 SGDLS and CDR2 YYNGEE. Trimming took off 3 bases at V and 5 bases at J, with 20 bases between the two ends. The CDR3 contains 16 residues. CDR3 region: CASSARGALEIETQYF. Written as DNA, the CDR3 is TGTGCCAGCAGCGCACGGGGTGCCTTAGAAATCGAGACCCAGTACTTC.

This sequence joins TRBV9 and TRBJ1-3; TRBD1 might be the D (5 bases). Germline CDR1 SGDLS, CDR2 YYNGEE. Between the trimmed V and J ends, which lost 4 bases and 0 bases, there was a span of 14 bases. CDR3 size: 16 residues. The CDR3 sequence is CASSPQGVSSGNTIYF. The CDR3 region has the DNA TGTGCCAGCAGCCCCCAAGGGGTTAGCTCTGGAAACACCATATATTTT.

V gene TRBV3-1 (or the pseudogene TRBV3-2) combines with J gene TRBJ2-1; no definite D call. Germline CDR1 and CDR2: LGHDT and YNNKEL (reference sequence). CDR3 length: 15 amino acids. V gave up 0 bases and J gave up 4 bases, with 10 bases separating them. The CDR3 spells CASSQELPVYNEQFF. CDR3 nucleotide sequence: TGTGCCAGCAGCCAAGAGCTCCCAGTTTACAATGAGCAGTTCTTC.

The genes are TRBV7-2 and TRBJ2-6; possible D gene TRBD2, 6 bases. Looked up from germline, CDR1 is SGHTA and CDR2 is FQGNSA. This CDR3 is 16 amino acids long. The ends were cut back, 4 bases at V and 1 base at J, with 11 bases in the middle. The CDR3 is CASSSAGRSGANVLTF. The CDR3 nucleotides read TGTGCCAGCAGCTCCGCGGGGAGATCTGGGGCCAACGTCCTGACTTTC.

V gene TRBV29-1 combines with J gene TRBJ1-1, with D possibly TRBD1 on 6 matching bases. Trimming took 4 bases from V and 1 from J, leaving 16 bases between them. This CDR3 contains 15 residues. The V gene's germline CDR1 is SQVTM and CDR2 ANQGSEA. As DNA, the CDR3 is TGCAGCGTTGGGAGACGGCAGGGGACGAACACTGAAGCTTTCTTT. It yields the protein CSVGRRQGTNTEAFF. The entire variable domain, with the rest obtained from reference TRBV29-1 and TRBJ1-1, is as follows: SAVISQKPSRDICQRGTSLTIQCQVDSQVTMMFWYRQQPGQSLTLIATANQGSEATYESGFVIDKFPISRPNLTFSTLTVSNMSPEDSSIYLCSVGRRQGTNTEAFFGQGTRLTVV.

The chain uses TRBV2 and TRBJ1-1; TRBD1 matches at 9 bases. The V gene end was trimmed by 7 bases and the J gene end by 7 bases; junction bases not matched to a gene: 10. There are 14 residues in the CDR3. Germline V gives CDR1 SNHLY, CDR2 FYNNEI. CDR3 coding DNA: TGTGCCAGCACTCGGGACAGGGTGTACGGTGAAGCTTTCTTT. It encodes CASTRDRVYGEAFF.

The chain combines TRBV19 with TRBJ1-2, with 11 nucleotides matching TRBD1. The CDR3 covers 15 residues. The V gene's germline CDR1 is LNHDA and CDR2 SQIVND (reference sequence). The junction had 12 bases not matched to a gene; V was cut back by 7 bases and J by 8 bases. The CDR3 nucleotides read TGTGCCAGTACCTCTTACGGACAGGGGGCGCTGGGCTACACCTTC. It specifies CASTSYGQGALGYTF.

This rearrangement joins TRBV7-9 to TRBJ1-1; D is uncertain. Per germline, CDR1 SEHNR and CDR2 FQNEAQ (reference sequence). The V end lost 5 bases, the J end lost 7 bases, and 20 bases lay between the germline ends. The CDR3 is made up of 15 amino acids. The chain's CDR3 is CASSIRGQEEGEAFF. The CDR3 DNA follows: TGTGCCAGCAGCATCCGTGGCCAGGAGGAAGGTGAAGCTTTCTTT.

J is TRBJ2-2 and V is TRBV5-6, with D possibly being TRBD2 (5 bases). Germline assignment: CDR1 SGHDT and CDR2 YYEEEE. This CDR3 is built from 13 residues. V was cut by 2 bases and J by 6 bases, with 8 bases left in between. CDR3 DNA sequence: TGTGCCAGCAGCTTCGAGCGGTCCGGGGAGCTGTTTTTT. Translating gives CASSFERSGELFF.